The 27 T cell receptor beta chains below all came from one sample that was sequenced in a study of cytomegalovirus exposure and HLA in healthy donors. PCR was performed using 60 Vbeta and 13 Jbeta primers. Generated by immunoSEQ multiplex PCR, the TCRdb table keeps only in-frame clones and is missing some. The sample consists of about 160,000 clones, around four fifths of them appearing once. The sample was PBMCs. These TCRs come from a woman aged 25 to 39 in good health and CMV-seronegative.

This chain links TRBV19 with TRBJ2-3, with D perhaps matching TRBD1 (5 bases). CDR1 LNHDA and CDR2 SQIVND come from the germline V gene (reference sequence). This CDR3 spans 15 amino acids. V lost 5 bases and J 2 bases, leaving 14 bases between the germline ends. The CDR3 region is CASSPDRTLTDTQYF. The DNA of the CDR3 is TGTGCCAGTAGTCCCGACAGAACCCTCACAGATACGCAGTATTTT.

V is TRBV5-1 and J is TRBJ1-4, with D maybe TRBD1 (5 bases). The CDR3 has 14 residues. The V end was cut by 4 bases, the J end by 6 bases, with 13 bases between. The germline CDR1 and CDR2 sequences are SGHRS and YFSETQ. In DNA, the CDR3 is TGCGCCAGCAGCCCCGGGGGGTCAGATGAAAAACTGTTTTTT. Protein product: CASSPGGSDEKLFF. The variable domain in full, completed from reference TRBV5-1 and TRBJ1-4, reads KAGVTQTPRYLIKTRGQQVTLSCSPISGHRSVSWYQQTPGQGLQFLFEYFSETQRNKGNFPGRFSGRQFSNSRSEMNVSTLELGDSALYLCASSPGGSDEKLFFGSGTQLSVL.

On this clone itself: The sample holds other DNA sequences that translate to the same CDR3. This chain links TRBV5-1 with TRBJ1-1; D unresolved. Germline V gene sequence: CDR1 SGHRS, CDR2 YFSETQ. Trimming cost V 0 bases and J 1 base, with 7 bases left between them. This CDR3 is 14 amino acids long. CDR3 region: CASSLGQPNTEAFF. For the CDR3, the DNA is TGCGCCAGCAGCTTGGGGCAACCGAACACTGAAGCTTTCTTT.

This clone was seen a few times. The CDR3 nucleotides read TGTGCCAGCACTCGGACCAGGGGGCAAGAAGCTTTCTTT. Encoded protein: CASTRTRGQEAFF. The chain has TRBV18 and TRBJ1-1; 8 nucleotides line up with TRBD1. Unmatched junction bases numbered 10, after V lost 8 bases and J lost 8 bases. The CDR3 has 13 residues. CDR1 and CDR2 (germline): KGHSH, LQKENI.

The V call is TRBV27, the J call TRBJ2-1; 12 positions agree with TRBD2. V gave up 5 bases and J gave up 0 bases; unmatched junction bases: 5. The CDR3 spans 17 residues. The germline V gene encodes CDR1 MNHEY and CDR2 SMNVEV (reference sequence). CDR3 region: CASSPLAGGSSYNEQFF. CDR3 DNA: TGTGCCAGCAGTCCCCTAGCGGGGGGGAGCTCCTACAATGAGCAGTTCTTC.

The CDR3 reads CASSRYDRGQETQYF. The CDR3 nucleotides are TGTGCCAGCAGTAGATACGACAGGGGCCAAGAGACCCAGTACTTC. V is TRBV6-1 and J is TRBJ2-5; 8 bases fit TRBD1. The germline V gene has CDR1 MNHNS and CDR2 SASEGT. This CDR3 has 15 amino acids. V lost 5 bases, J lost 1 base, and 6 bases stayed unmatched.

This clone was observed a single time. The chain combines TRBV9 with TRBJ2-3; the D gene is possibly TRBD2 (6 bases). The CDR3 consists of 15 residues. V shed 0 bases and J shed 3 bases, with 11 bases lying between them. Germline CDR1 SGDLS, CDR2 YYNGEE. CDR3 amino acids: CASSVGGTGTDTQYF. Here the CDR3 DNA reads TGTGCCAGCAGCGTAGGTGGGACTGGAACAGATACGCAGTATTTT.

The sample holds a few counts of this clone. CDR3 sequence: CASRIKAERALRLNGYTF. CDR3 nucleotide sequence: TGTGCCAGCAGGATAAAGGCGGAGAGGGCGCTCCGGTTGAATGGCTACACCTTC. This chain joins TRBV7-3 and TRBJ1-2, with no clear D. V gave up 6 bases and J gave up 6 bases, with 29 bases separating them. This CDR3 spans 18 amino acids. Germline V gene data show CDR1 as SGHTA and CDR2 as FQGTGA.

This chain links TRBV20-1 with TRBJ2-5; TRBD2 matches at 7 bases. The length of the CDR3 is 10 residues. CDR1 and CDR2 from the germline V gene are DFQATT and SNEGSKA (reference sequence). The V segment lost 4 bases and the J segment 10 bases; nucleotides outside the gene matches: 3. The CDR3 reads CSATRGDQYF. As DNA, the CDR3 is TGCAGTGCTACCCGGGGGGACCAGTACTTC.

DNA of the CDR3: TGTGCCAGCAGAGAAGTACCGGGACTAGAAGAGACCCAGTACTTC. It encodes CASREVPGLEETQYF. The rearrangement uses TRBV27 and TRBJ2-5, with 8 bases matching TRBD2. Unmatched junction bases numbered 9, after V lost 6 bases and J lost 3 bases. Germline-derived CDR1 and CDR2 are MNHEY and SMNVEV (reference sequence). The CDR3 loop spans 15 amino acids.

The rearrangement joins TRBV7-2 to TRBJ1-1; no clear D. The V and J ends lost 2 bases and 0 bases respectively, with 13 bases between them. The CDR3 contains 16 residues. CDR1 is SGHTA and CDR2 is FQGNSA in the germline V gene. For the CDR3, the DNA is TGTGCCAGCAGCTTAATCGGAGGCAGCCTGAACACTGAAGCTTTCTTT. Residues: CASSLIGGSLNTEAFF. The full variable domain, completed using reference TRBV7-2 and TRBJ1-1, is GAGVSQSPSNKVTEKGKDVELRCDPISGHTALYWYRQSLGQGLEFLIYFQGNSAPDKSGLPSDRFSAERTGGSVSTLTIQRTQQEDSAVYLCASSLIGGSLNTEAFFGQGTRLTVV.

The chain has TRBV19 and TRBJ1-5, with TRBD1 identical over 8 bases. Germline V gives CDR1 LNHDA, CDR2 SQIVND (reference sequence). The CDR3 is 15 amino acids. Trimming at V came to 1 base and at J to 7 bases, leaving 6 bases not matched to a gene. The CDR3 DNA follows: TGTGCCAGTAGTATAGTCGGGACAGGAGGACAGCCCCAGCATTTT. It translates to CASSIVGTGGQPQHF.

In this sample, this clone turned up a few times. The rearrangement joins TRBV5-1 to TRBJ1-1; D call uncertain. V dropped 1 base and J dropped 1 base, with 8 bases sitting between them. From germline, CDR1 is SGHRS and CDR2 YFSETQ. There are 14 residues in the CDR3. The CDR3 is CASSLPAGNTEAFF. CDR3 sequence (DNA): TGCGCCAGCAGCTTGCCGGCAGGGAACACTGAAGCTTTCTTT.

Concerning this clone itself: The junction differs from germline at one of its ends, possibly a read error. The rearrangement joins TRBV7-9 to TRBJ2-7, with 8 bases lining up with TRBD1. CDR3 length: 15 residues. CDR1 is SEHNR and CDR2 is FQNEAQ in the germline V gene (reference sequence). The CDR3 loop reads CSSSFRTGQSYEQYF. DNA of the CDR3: TGTTCCAGCAGCTTCCGGACAGGGCAATCCTACGAGCAGTACTTC.

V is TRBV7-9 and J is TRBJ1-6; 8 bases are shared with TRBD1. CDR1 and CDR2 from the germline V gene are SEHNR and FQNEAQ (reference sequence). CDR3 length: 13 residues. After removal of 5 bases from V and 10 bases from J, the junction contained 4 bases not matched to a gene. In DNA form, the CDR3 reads TGTGCCAGCAGCGTGGACAGGGACTCACCCCTCCACTTT. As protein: CASSVDRDSPLHF.

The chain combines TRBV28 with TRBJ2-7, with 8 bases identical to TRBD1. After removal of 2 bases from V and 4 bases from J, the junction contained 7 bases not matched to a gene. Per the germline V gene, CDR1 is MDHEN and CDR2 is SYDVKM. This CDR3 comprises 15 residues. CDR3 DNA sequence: TGTGCCAGCAGTTTACTTGGACAGGGCCCTTACGAGCAGTACTTC. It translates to CASSLLGQGPYEQYF.

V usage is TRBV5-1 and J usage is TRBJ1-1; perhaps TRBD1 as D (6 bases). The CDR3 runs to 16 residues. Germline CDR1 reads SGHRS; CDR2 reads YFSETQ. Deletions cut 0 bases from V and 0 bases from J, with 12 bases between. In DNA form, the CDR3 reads TGCGCCAGCAGCTTGGGGGGACAATGGTTGAACACTGAAGCTTTCTTT. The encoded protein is CASSLGGQWLNTEAFF.

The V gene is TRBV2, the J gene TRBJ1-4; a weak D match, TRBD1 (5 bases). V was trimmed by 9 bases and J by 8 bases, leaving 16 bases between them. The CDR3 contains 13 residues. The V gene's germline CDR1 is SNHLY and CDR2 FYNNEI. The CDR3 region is CASNRQLGEKLFF. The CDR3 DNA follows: TGTGCCAGTAACAGGCAGCTGGGAGAAAAACTGTTTTTT.

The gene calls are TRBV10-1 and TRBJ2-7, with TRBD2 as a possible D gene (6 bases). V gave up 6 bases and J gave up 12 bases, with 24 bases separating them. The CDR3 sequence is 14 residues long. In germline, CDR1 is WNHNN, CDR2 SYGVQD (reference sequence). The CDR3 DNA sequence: TGCGCCAGCAGAGCGCCCTGGGGGGACGTATCGCCGTACTTC. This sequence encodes CASRAPWGDVSPYF.

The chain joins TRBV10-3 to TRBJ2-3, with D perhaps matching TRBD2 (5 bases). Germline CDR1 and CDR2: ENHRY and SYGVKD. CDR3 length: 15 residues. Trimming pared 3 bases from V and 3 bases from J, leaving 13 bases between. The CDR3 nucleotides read TGTGCCATCAGTGATGGCGGACTGGGGACAGATACGCAGTATTTT. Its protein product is CAISDGGLGTDTQYF.

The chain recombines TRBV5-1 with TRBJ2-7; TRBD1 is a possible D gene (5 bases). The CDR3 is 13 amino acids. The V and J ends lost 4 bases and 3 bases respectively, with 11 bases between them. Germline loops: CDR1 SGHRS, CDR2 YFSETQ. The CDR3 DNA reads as TGCGCCAGCAGCACAGCAGGGAACTACGAGCAGTACTTC. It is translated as CASSTAGNYEQYF.

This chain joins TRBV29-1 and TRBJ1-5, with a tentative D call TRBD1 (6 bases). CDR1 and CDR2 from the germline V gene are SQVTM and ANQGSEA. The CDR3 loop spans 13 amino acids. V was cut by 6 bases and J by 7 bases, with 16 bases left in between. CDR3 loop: CSVRTGSEQPQHF. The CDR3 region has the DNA TGCAGCGTGAGAACAGGGAGCGAACAGCCCCAGCATTTT.

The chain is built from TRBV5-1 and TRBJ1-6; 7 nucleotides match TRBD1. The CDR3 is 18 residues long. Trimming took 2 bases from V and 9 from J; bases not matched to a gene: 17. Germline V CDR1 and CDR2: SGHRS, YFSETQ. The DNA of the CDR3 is TGCGCCAGCAGCTTTCTCCCGAAGGGGGCAAATATCATTTCACCCCTCCACTTT. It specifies CASSFLPKGANIISPLHF.

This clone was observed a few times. The CDR3 coding sequence is TGTGCCTGGAGTGTTGGACAGGGCGTCCCTAGCACAGATACGCAGTATTTT. Amino acid sequence: CAWSVGQGVPSTDTQYF. The V gene is TRBV30, the J gene TRBJ2-3; TRBD1 matches at 8 bases. The V gene's germline CDR1 is GTSNPN and CDR2 SVGIG (reference sequence). CDR3 length equals 17 residues. V was pared by 0 bases and J by 0 bases, with 8 bases of the junction left unmatched.

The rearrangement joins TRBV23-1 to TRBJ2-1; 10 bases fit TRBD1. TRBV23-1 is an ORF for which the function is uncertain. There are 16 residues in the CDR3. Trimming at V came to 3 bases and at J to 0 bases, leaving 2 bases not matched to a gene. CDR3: CASSQGTGDSYNEQFF. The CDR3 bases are TGCGCCAGCAGTCAGGGGACAGGGGACTCCTACAATGAGCAGTTCTTC.

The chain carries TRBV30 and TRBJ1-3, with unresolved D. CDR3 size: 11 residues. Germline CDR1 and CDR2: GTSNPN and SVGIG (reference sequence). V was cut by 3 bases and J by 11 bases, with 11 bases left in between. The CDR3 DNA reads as TGTGCCTGGAGCCTCAGCGACCCCATATATTTT. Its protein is CAWSLSDPIYF.

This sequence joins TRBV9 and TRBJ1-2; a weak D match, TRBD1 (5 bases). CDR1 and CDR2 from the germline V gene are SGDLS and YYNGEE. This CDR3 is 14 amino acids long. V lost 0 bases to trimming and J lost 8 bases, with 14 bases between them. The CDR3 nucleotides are TGTGCCAGCAGCGTAGTGAGCCGGGGGATCGGCTACACCTTC. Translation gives CASSVVSRGIGYTF.